Following are 27 T cell receptor beta chains from one sample sequenced in a study of blood T cells in healthy people across ages. The use of a sample-barcoded 5' primer and a J-beta primer mix characterized a second PCR of about 7 to 12 cycles. MiXCR, applied by TCRdb to the 5' RACE reads, yields one record per CDR3 protein. The sample includes hundreds of thousands of distinct CDR3 sequences, 25% to 30% of them seen just once. The specimen was blood. These receptors originate from a woman over 75 in good health.

The chain joins TRBV5-1 to TRBJ2-7; D is possibly TRBD1 or TRBD2 (6 bases each). The CDR3 has 14 residues. V was shortened by 1 base and J by 4 bases, with 12 bases between the two germline ends. Germline CDR1 and CDR2: SGHRS and YFSETQ. CDR3 DNA sequence: TGCGCCAGCAGCTTGTCTACAGGGACTTACGAGCAGTACTTC. Protein sequence: CASSLSTGTYEQYF.

This clonotype showed up many times. This chain links TRBV12-3 or TRBV12-4 with TRBJ2-5; either TRBD1 or TRBD2 may fit D (5 bases each). V lost 6 bases, J lost 4 bases, and 12 bases lay in between. The CDR3 is 13 amino acids. In DNA form, the CDR3 reads TGTGCCAGCAGCTGGGACCTGGTAGAGACCCAGTACTTC. It is translated as CASSWDLVETQYF.

The V call is TRBV3-1, the J call TRBJ2-7; 10 nucleotides align to TRBD2. Germline CDR1 LGHDT, CDR2 YNNKEL (reference sequence). Trimming removed 0 bases from V and 7 bases from J; junction bases left unmatched: 18. The CDR3 totals 19 residues. The CDR3 protein is CASSQDPAGGLANVNEQYF. The DNA of the CDR3 is TGTGCCAGCAGCCAAGATCCAGCGGGGGGGCTTGCGAATGTCAATGAGCAGTACTTC.

The sample holds many counts of this clonotype. Possible read error: a much larger clone is one base away. The V call is TRBV20-1, the J call TRBJ1-2; tentative D call: TRBD1 (6 bases). This CDR3 has 11 amino acids. Germline lookup yields CDR1 DFQATT and CDR2 SNEGSKA (reference sequence). The CDR3 DNA is TGCAGGGCGCAGAGGGACACCGGCTACACCTTC. It translates to CRAQRDTGYTF.

This sequence joins TRBV30 and TRBJ1-1; the match to TRBD1 covers 7 bases. CDR1 and CDR2 from the germline V gene are GTSNPN and SVGIG (reference sequence). V lost 1 base to trimming and J lost 1 base; unmatched junction nucleotides: 3. This CDR3 contains 14 residues. Written as DNA, the CDR3 is TGTGCCTGGAGTGCCGGACAGGCGAACACTGAAGCTTTCTTT. This translates into CAWSAGQANTEAFF.

The J gene is TRBJ1-1, the V gene TRBV6-1; no definite D call. Trimming shortened V by 2 bases and J by 0 bases, and 10 bases separated the two germline ends. This CDR3 spans 15 amino acids. Germline-derived CDR1 and CDR2 are MNHNS and SASEGT. CDR3 nucleotides: TGTGCCAGCAGTGAAAAAGTAACAGTGAACACTGAAGCTTTCTTT. Its translation: CASSEKVTVNTEAFF.

The rearrangement joins TRBV20-1 to TRBJ1-1; no reliable D call. The CDR3 covers 12 residues. The V end lost 0 bases, the J end lost 6 bases, and 8 bases lay between the germline ends. The germline gives CDR1 DFQATT, CDR2 SNEGSKA (reference sequence). The CDR3 loop is CSARDLYAEAFF. The CDR3 DNA sequence: TGCAGTGCTAGAGATCTCTACGCTGAAGCTTTCTTT.

This clonotype was recorded many times. This chain joins TRBV5-1 and TRBJ2-1, with TRBD1 as a possible D gene (6 bases). V lost 0 bases to trimming and J lost 4 bases, with 11 bases between them. Germline V gene lookup returns CDR1 SGHRS and CDR2 YFSETQ. The CDR3 has 15 amino acids. The CDR3 DNA reads as TGCGCCAGCAGCTTGGGTGTGGACAGTTACAATGAGCAGTTCTTC. Protein sequence: CASSLGVDSYNEQFF.

A remark on this clonotype: A much larger clone differs from this one at a single base, so this may be a read error. The chain joins TRBV7-9 to TRBJ1-6; a possible D gene is TRBD1 (6 bases). The germline V gene has CDR1 SEHNR and CDR2 FQNEAQ (reference sequence). This CDR3 comprises 14 residues. CDR3 loop: CASVRQDSNSSLHF. In DNA form, the CDR3 reads TGTGCCAGCGTCAGACAGGACAGCAATTCATCCCTCCACTTT.

The V and J genes are TRBV6-1 and TRBJ2-1; a possible D gene is TRBD1 (6 bases). Germline CDR1 and CDR2: MNHNS and SASEGT. Deletions cut 6 bases from V and 13 bases from J, with 22 bases between. The CDR3 has 14 amino acids. The CDR3 bases are TGTGCCAGCAGCACGGGACAAGGAGAAGAGACCCAGTTCTTC. The encoded protein is CASSTGQGEETQFF.

This clonotype occurred many times. This chain uses TRBV5-1 with TRBJ1-1; the D gene is possibly TRBD1 (5 bases). This CDR3 region has 16 residues. The germline CDR1 and CDR2 sequences are SGHRS and YFSETQ. With 7 bases removed from V and 6 bases from J, the gap between germline ends came to 25 bases. The DNA for the CDR3 is TGCGCCAGCGGAGGATACTCGGGGCAGGGAGTAGCTGAAGCTTTCTTT. It specifies CASGGYSGQGVAEAFF.

The V and J genes are TRBV12-5 and TRBJ2-5; D not certain. Trimming removed 7 bases from V and 3 bases from J, with 18 bases in between. The germline gives CDR1 LGHNT, CDR2 FRNRAP. The CDR3 spans 15 residues. CDR3 in amino acids: CASALGYRPEETQYF. DNA for the CDR3: TGTGCTAGTGCCTTGGGGTACCGACCCGAAGAGACCCAGTACTTC.

There are a few counts of this clonotype. V and J are TRBV28 and TRBJ2-3; 8 nucleotides align to TRBD1. CDR3 size: 14 residues. The germline CDR1 and CDR2 sequences are MDHEN and SYDVKM. J was trimmed by 6 bases and V by 3 bases; bases with no gene match: 5. This chain's CDR3 is CASSFTGGRDTQYF. CDR3 DNA sequence: TGTGCCAGCAGTTTCACAGGGGGGCGGGATACGCAGTATTTT.

A note on this clonotype: Given a much more abundant clone one base away, this may be a read error. V gene TRBV20-1 combines with J gene TRBJ2-5; D ambiguous. Trimming shortened V by 4 bases and J by 11 bases, and 17 bases separated the two germline ends. CDR3 size: 12 residues. The germline CDR1 and CDR2 sequences are DFQATT and SNEGSKA (reference sequence). CDR3 coding DNA: TGCAGTGCTAACCGGCAGGATTCGGTGCAGTACTTC. Its protein product is CSANRQDSVQYF.

The chain has TRBV18 and TRBJ2-7; D is unclear. The germline gives CDR1 KGHSH, CDR2 LQKENI. This CDR3 region has 15 residues. V was trimmed by 3 bases and J by 2 bases, leaving 14 bases between them. Written as DNA, the CDR3 is TGTGCCAGCTCACCTATTCCGGGCAGCCCCTACGAGCAGTACTTC. As protein: CASSPIPGSPYEQYF.

With respect to this clonotype: This may be a read error, as it is one base from a much larger clone. The chain links TRBV27 to TRBJ2-6; the D gene is possibly TRBD2 (6 bases). Germline V gene sequence: CDR1 MNHEY, CDR2 SMNVEV (reference sequence). CDR3 length: 16 residues. CDR3 region: CASSTRVGTGANALTF. Here the CDR3 DNA reads TGTGCCAGCAGCACCCGGGTGGGGACTGGGGCCAACGCCCTGACTTTC.

The chain links TRBV6-1 to TRBJ1-4, with D possibly matching TRBD1 (6 bases). Germline V CDR1 and CDR2: MNHNS, SASEGT. CDR3 length: 19 amino acids. Trimming shortened V by 1 base and J by 2 bases, and 20 bases separated the two germline ends. In nucleotides, the CDR3 is TGTGCCAGCAGTGAAGATTATTGGGGGCGCGGGGAGACTAATGAAAAACTGTTTTTT. This sequence encodes CASSEDYWGRGETNEKLFF.

As to this clonotype: This may stem from a read error, because a much larger clone lies one nucleotide away. V is TRBV11-2 and J is TRBJ1-6; tentative D call: TRBD1 (6 bases). CDR3 length equals 14 residues. The germline V gene encodes CDR1 SGHAT and CDR2 FQNNGV. The CDR3 coding sequence is TGTGCCAGCAGCCTCCCAGGGGCGAATTCACCCCCCCACTTT. Amino acid sequence: CASSLPGANSPPHF. Filled out from reference TRBV11-2 and TRBJ1-6, the complete variable domain reads EAGVAQSPRYKIIEKRQSVAFWCNPISGHATLYWYQQILGQGPKLLIQFQNNGVVDDSQLPKDRFSAERLKGVDSTLKIQPAKLEDSAVYLCASSLPGANSPPHFGNGTRLTVT.

This clonotype was counted a single time. The gene calls are TRBV29-1 and TRBJ1-5; D gene uncertain. The CDR3 covers 13 residues. Germline CDR1 reads SQVTM; CDR2 reads ANQGSEA. V was cut by 0 bases and J by 6 bases, with 9 bases left in between. CDR3 in amino acids: CSVEDGVGQPQHF. The CDR3 DNA reads TGCAGCGTTGAAGATGGTGTTGGTCAGCCCCAGCATTTT.

This clonotype was detected only a few times. This chain joins TRBV5-5 and TRBJ1-2, with 7 bases that match TRBD1. This CDR3 spans 13 amino acids. Looked up from germline, CDR1 is SGHKS and CDR2 is YYEKEE (reference sequence). Unmatched junction bases numbered 5, after V lost 3 bases and J lost 6 bases. The CDR3 DNA reads as TGTGCCAGCAGCTCATTGACAGGGAATGGCTACACCTTC. It is translated as CASSSLTGNGYTF.

There are a few counts of this clonotype. Being one base from a much bigger clone, this may be a read error. The chain employs TRBV7-3 and TRBJ2-5, with D maybe TRBD2 (6 bases). Trimming left V 1 base short and J 11 bases short, with 20 bases between. The CDR3 contains 15 residues. Germline CDR1 and CDR2: SGHTA and FQGTGA. CDR3 protein: CASSLMRGGYNEQYF. The CDR3, as DNA: TGTGCCAGCAGCTTAATGCGGGGTGGCTACAATGAGCAGTACTTC.

The CDR3 is CASSITVTVDEQFF. The CDR3 nucleotides are TGTGCCAGTAGTATAACAGTAACTGTCGATGAGCAGTTCTTC. V and J are TRBV19 and TRBJ2-1; no clear D. The ends were cut back, 2 bases at V and 8 bases at J, with 13 bases in the middle. The CDR3 runs to 14 residues. Looked up from germline, CDR1 is LNHDA and CDR2 is SQIVND (reference sequence).

As for this clonotype: A much larger clone differs from this one at a single base, so this may be a read error. The V and J genes are TRBV5-1 and TRBJ2-1; 10 nucleotides agree with TRBD2. Germline assignment: CDR1 SGHRS and CDR2 YFSETQ. V gave up 3 bases and J gave up 10 bases; unmatched junction bases: 10. The CDR3 runs 15 residues. CDR3 sequence (DNA): TGCGCCAGCAGCTGGGGGAGCGGGGGGGCCCACGAGCAGTTCTTC. Its translation: CASSWGSGGAHEQFF.

This clonotype was recorded only once. The genes are TRBV5-1 and TRBJ2-1, with 8 bases matching TRBD2. With 0 bases clipped from V and 6 bases from J, the junction kept 5 bases outside the gene matches. Germline V gene data show CDR1 as SGHRS and CDR2 as YFSETQ. CDR3 length: 15 amino acids. The CDR3 here is CASSLDGGAPNEQFF. Written as DNA, the CDR3 is TGCGCCAGCAGCTTGGACGGGGGGGCACCCAATGAGCAGTTCTTC.

The chain combines TRBV18 with TRBJ2-4, with 11 bases lining up with TRBD1. The CDR3 is 15 amino acids. V shed 5 bases, J shed 13 bases, and the junction held 13 bases outside the gene matches. Per the germline V gene, CDR1 is KGHSH and CDR2 is LQKENI. The CDR3 bases are TGTGCCAGCTCAGCGGGACAGGGGGGACTAGAGAAGCAGTACTTC. Translating gives CASSAGQGGLEKQYF.

This clonotype was observed at least ten times. V gene TRBV29-1 combines with J gene TRBJ2-1; 7 bases match TRBD1. Germline CDR1 SQVTM, CDR2 ANQGSEA. The CDR3 covers 12 residues. Trimming cost V 8 bases and J 4 bases; bases outside gene matches: 5. CDR3 sequence reads: CSSWDSYNEQFF. CDR3 coding DNA: TGCAGCTCTTGGGACAGTTACAATGAGCAGTTCTTC.

Remarks on this clonotype: A read error may produce the germline difference seen at one junction end. The rearrangement links TRBV6-2 or TRBV6-3 to TRBJ2-1; TRBD2 is a possible D gene (6 bases). Looked up from germline, CDR1 is MNHEY and CDR2 is SVGEGT. The CDR3 totals 15 residues. The CDR3 bases are TGTGCCAGCAGACCGACCGGGACTCGCCACAATAAGCACTTCTTC. As protein: CASRPTGTRHNKHFF.